This TCR beta chain was retrieved from a study of cytomegalovirus exposure and HLA in healthy donors. Study-level findings and limits: It was reported that the classifier diagnosed cytomegalovirus status with high specificity and sensitivity in both the original and validation cohorts. A later analysis found first-cohort TCR clusters tended to co-occur in the 110 or so validation repertoires. Altogether, 164 TCR beta chains were recorded as cytomegalovirus-associated.

Germline CDR1 reads SGDLS; CDR2 reads YYNGEE. The CDR3 runs to 15 residues. Trimming removed 2 bases at V and 8 bases at J, with 19 bases between. Only in-frame clones appear in the TCRdb table, and some are missing; sequencing was by immunoSEQ multiplex PCR. The table records tens of thousands of clones, 80% to 95% of them present only once. Notes on this clone: Its antigen remains unidentified.

The receptor's source is a woman aged 30 to 39 in good health and CMV-seronegative. The sequencing input was PBMCs. The chain carries TRBV9 and TRBJ1-2; possibly TRBD1 for D (5 bases). Here the CDR3 reads CASSVDSGIMGGYTF. As DNA, the CDR3 is TGTGCCAGCAGCGTCGACAGTGGGATTATGGGCGGCTACACCTTC. Full variable domain (outside the CDR3, taken from reference TRBV9 and TRBJ1-2): DSGVTQTPKHLITATGQRVTLRCSPRSGDLSVYWYQQSLDQGLQFLIQYYNGEERAKGNILERFSAQQFPDLHSELNLSSLELGDSALYFCASSVDSGIMGGYTFGSGTRLTVV.